One sample yielded the 11 T cell receptor beta chains listed below, sequenced in a study of CD8 T cells in ankylosing spondylitis. Study-wide findings and caveats: Ankylosing spondylitis blood seemed to carry a telltale TCR beta motif made of several highly homologous variants.

TCRdb used MiXCR to reprocess the 5' RACE reads, holding one entry per CDR3 protein. The sample shows about 540,000 distinct CDR3 sequences, roughly 13% of them seen only once. These receptors' antigens are unknown. The sample taken for sequencing was blood, either unsorted or a sorted T cell fraction (not recorded which). These TCRs come from a male donor with ankylosing spondylitis.

This clonotype was counted a few times. The rearrangement joins TRBV12-3 or TRBV12-4 to TRBJ1-5; 7 bases align to TRBD1. This CDR3 region has 18 residues. Losses at the gene ends were 6 bases for V and 0 bases for J; bases not matched to a gene: 14. The chain's CDR3 is CASSRGQLNFYSNQPQHF. The CDR3 region has the DNA TGTGCCAGCAGCCGGGGACAGTTAAACTTTTATAGCAATCAGCCCCAGCATTTT.

At least ten counts were recorded for this clonotype. V usage is TRBV5-1 and J usage is TRBJ2-1, with TRBD2 identical over 9 bases. The CDR3 extends over 14 amino acids. The ends lost 0 bases at V and 8 bases at J; junction bases unmatched: 3. Germline lookup yields CDR1 SGHRS and CDR2 YFSETQ. CDR3 residues: CASSLELAGDEQFF. DNA for the CDR3: TGCGCCAGCAGCTTGGAACTAGCGGGCGATGAGCAGTTCTTC.

This clonotype was detected only a few times. The chain combines TRBV4-1 with TRBJ2-7; no firm D call. Per germline, CDR1 MGHRA and CDR2 YSYEKL. V lost 5 bases to trimming and J lost 2 bases, with 13 bases between them. CDR3 length: 14 residues. The CDR3, as DNA: TGCGCCAGCAGCTTACGTACTGATGCCTACGAGCAGTACTTC. It is translated as CASSLRTDAYEQYF.

In regard to this clonotype: Here the CDR3 omits its conserved ending phenylalanine or tryptophan, so a read error is the likely source. The rearrangement links TRBV14 to TRBJ2-1, with 10 bases fitting TRBD1. CDR3 length: 17 amino acids. V lost 2 bases, J lost 7 bases, and 11 bases stayed unmatched. Germline V CDR1 and CDR2: SGHDN, FVKESK. CDR3 sequence: CASSQPGQGSVRNEQFL. In DNA form, the CDR3 reads TGTGCCAGCAGCCAACCGGGACAGGGGTCCGTGAGGAATGAGCAGTTCTTG.

The CDR3 DNA sequence: TGTGCCAGCAGCTTCGGAACTAGCGGGGCCTACAATGAGCAGTTCTTC. Protein sequence: CASSFGTSGAYNEQFF. This chain connects TRBV7-8 to TRBJ2-1, with 10 bases aligning to TRBD2. Trimming removed 3 bases from V and 2 bases from J; junction bases left unmatched: 4. This CDR3 spans 16 amino acids. CDR1 and CDR2 (germline): SGHVS, FQNEAQ.

In nucleotides, the CDR3 is TGTGCCAGCTCAAGGGCCTTTGAAGAGACCCAGTACTTC. It encodes CASSRAFEETQYF. J is TRBJ2-5 and V is TRBV18; no reliable D call. Trimming cost V 5 bases and J 3 bases, with 10 bases left between them. The CDR3 contains 13 residues. Germline V gives CDR1 KGHSH, CDR2 LQKENI.

In its sample, this clonotype was seen a few times. The chain carries TRBV6-5 and TRBJ1-1; D ambiguous. Per germline, CDR1 MNHEY and CDR2 SVGAGI. This CDR3 is 15 amino acids long. V dropped 0 bases and J dropped 6 bases, with 14 bases sitting between them. The CDR3 spells CASSYSAHKAAEAFF. The DNA of the CDR3 is TGTGCCAGCAGTTACTCTGCCCACAAGGCCGCTGAAGCTTTCTTT.

This clonotype was recorded at least ten times. The gene calls are TRBV7-6 and TRBJ2-1; the D is unclear. The CDR3 spans 15 residues. V dropped 1 base and J dropped 0 bases, with 7 bases sitting between them. Germline V lookup: CDR1 SGHVS, CDR2 FNYEAQ. The CDR3 region is CASSLEANSYNEQFF. CDR3 nucleotide sequence: TGTGCCAGCAGCTTAGAGGCGAACTCCTACAATGAGCAGTTCTTC.

This clonotype was seen ten or more times. The rearrangement joins TRBV7-2 to TRBJ2-1; 13 bases are shared with TRBD2. V shed 4 bases, J shed 8 bases, and the junction held 2 bases outside the gene matches. The CDR3 runs to 14 residues. Germline V gives CDR1 SGHTA, CDR2 FQGNSA. The CDR3 DNA sequence: TGTGCCAGCAGCTCCGGACTAGCGGGAGATGAGCAGTTCTTC. Translated, it gives CASSSGLAGDEQFF.

The CDR3 protein is CASRRGASTEAFF. The CDR3 DNA reads as TGCGCCAGCAGACGGGGGGCGAGCACTGAAGCTTTCTTT. The V and J genes are TRBV10-1 and TRBJ1-1; tentatively, D is TRBD1 (6 bases). This CDR3 region has 13 residues. V dropped 6 bases and J dropped 4 bases, with 12 bases sitting between them. CDR1 is WNHNN and CDR2 is SYGVQD in the germline V gene (reference sequence).

V gene TRBV6-1 combines with J gene TRBJ2-1; D is perhaps TRBD2 (5 bases). The CDR3 is 17 amino acids. Germline V gives CDR1 MNHNS, CDR2 SASEGT. The ends were cut back, 5 bases at V and 0 bases at J, with 17 bases in the middle. CDR3 DNA: TGTGCCAGCAGTCCCCGGGGTAGTCAGAGCTCCTACAATGAGCAGTTCTTC. Amino acids: CASSPRGSQSSYNEQFF.